This T cell receptor beta chain was documented in a study of blood T cell repertoires in COVID-19. The overall study: Spain, Italy and the United States supplied samples that represented acute and convalescent COVID-19. T cells, B-cell-depleted T cells, or PBMCs provided the cDNA or gDNA that served as material.

Original data processing: Reference gene primer amplification yielded estimated nucleated cell counts. The method was immunoSEQ multiplex PCR; TCRdb's version includes in-frame clones alone and lacks a portion of them. From that table come the V and J calls and clone size; the DNA was used to work out D and trimming. In the table there are roughly 130,000 clones, roughly nine tenths of which are singletons. The sequenced sample consisted of peripheral blood. The TCR was taken from a man aged 50 to 59 with active COVID-19.

The CDR3 spells CSGLTGGDTEAFF. CDR3 nucleotide sequence: TGCAGCGGTCTCACAGGGGGGGACACTGAAGCTTTCTTT. The chain combines TRBV29-1 with TRBJ1-1, with 8 bases lining up with TRBD1. Per the germline V gene, CDR1 is SQVTM and CDR2 is ANQGSEA. V lost 7 bases, J lost 3 bases, and 7 bases stayed unmatched. The CDR3 covers 13 residues.